These 15 T cell receptor beta chains originate from one sample sequenced in a study of blood T cell repertoires in COVID-19. Repertoires were generated with immunoSEQ multiplex PCR, while TCRdb's copy carries only in-frame clones and drops some. The sample includes about 280,000 clones, just under 90% seen only once; the top ten take roughly 1.9%. Sample: PBMCs or T cells enriched from blood (not recorded which). All receptors derive from a woman aged 55-69 years who had recovered from COVID-19.

The chain couples TRBV21-1 to TRBJ2-5; TRBD1 is taken as the D call from the table, unchecked against the DNA. TRBV21-1 is deemed a pseudogene. The CDR3 consists of 12 residues. CDR3 sequence reads: CATLGAKETQYF. CDR3 nucleotides: TGTGCCACCCTAGGGGCAAAAGAGACCCAGTACTTC.

This sequence joins TRBV19 and TRBJ2-1, with D tentatively TRBD2 (5 bases). V dropped 5 bases and J dropped 7 bases, with 18 bases sitting between them. CDR3 length equals 15 residues. The germline V gene has CDR1 LNHDA and CDR2 SQIVND (reference sequence). The CDR3 region is CASSRLASVLNEQFF. The CDR3 DNA reads TGTGCCAGTAGTCGGCTAGCATCAGTCTTAAATGAGCAGTTCTTC. Using reference TRBV19 and TRBJ2-1 for the parts outside the CDR3, the full variable domain is DGGITQSPKYLFRKEGQNVTLSCEQNLNHDAMYWYRQDPGQGLRLIYYSQIVNDFQKGDIAEGYSVSREKKESFPLTVTSAQKNPTAFYLCASSRLASVLNEQFFGPGTRLTVL.

This clone was recorded only once. The J gene is TRBJ1-6, the V gene TRBV10-1; TRBD1 matches at 9 bases. Germline V gene data show CDR1 as WNHNN and CDR2 as SYGVQD (reference sequence). The CDR3 runs to 15 residues. V dropped 4 bases and J dropped 8; count of bases not matched to a gene: 6. CDR3 sequence reads: CASSAGRTGDSPLHF. For the CDR3, the DNA is TGCGCCAGCAGTGCCGGACGGACAGGGGATTCACCCCTCCACTTT.

The chain employs TRBV29-1 and TRBJ2-7; TRBD1 matches 7 bases. CDR1 SQVTM and CDR2 ANQGSEA come from the germline V gene. There are 13 residues in the CDR3. Trimming cost V 4 bases and J 1 base; bases outside gene matches: 4. Here the CDR3 reads CSVGGQPSYEQYF. CDR3 DNA sequence: TGCAGCGTTGGGGGACAGCCATCCTACGAGCAGTACTTC.

The chain joins TRBV7-2 to TRBJ2-3, with D perhaps TRBD1 (6 bases). Germline V gene data show CDR1 as SGHTA and CDR2 as FQGNSA. V lost 1 base and J lost 6, with 14 bases in between. The CDR3 has 15 amino acids. The CDR3 sequence: CASSLDRGGVDTQYF. DNA for the CDR3: TGTGCCAGCAGCTTAGATCGAGGGGGAGTCGATACGCAGTATTTT.

The chain has TRBV5-1 and TRBJ2-1; 9 bases are a match to TRBD2. CDR3 length: 16 residues. With V trimmed by 4 bases and J by 5 bases, 10 bases remained unmatched. CDR1 and CDR2 (germline): SGHRS, YFSETQ. The CDR3 region is CASSPSTSGLHNEQFF. DNA for the CDR3: TGCGCCAGCAGCCCTTCGACTAGCGGCCTACACAATGAGCAGTTCTTC.

The chain carries TRBV27 and TRBJ2-7; D perhaps matches TRBD2 (6 bases). CDR1 and CDR2 (germline): MNHEY, SMNVEV (reference sequence). The ends were cut back, 1 base at V and 6 bases at J, with 7 bases in the middle. CDR3 size: 12 residues. This CDR3 reads CASSLFGGEQYF. As DNA, the CDR3 is TGTGCCAGCAGTTTATTCGGGGGCGAGCAGTACTTC.

The rearrangement uses TRBV28 and TRBJ1-6; D uncertain. This CDR3 comprises 15 residues. Trimming stripped 3 bases from V and 5 bases from J, with 11 bases between. Looked up from germline, CDR1 is MDHEN and CDR2 is SYDVKM. The CDR3 sequence is CASSFTTLNNSPLHF. DNA for the CDR3: TGTGCCAGCAGTTTCACGACACTGAATAATTCACCCCTCCACTTT.

This chain joins TRBV11-3 and TRBJ1-1; D is perhaps TRBD1 (5 bases). CDR3 length: 12 residues. Germline CDR1 SGHNT, CDR2 YENEEA. Trimming took 5 bases from V and 6 from J, leaving 10 bases between them. The CDR3 protein is CASSPQGAEAFF. The CDR3 DNA follows: TGTGCCAGCAGCCCGCAGGGCGCTGAAGCTTTCTTT.

This clone was counted once. This chain uses TRBV7-3 with TRBJ2-1, with TRBD1 matching over 10 bases. CDR3 length: 15 residues. From germline, CDR1 is SGHTA and CDR2 FQGTGA. Trimming cost V 2 bases and J 8 bases; bases outside gene matches: 6. The CDR3 coding sequence is TGTGCCAGCAGCTTATTTGGGACAGGGGTCGATGAGCAGTTCTTC. The encoded protein is CASSLFGTGVDEQFF.

This rearrangement joins TRBV5-1 to TRBJ1-2, with D possibly matching TRBD1 (5 bases). The germline gives CDR1 SGHRS, CDR2 YFSETQ. V was pared by 2 bases and J by 0 bases, with 8 bases between. The CDR3 consists of 14 residues. In DNA form, the CDR3 reads TGCGCCAGCAGCTTACAGGATCCTAACTATGGCTACACCTTC. Protein sequence: CASSLQDPNYGYTF.

The V call is TRBV28, the J call TRBJ2-7, with D maybe TRBD1 (6 bases). The V and J ends lost 8 bases and 6 bases respectively, with 14 bases between them. This CDR3 region has 12 residues. The V gene's germline CDR1 is MDHEN and CDR2 SYDVKM. CDR3 loop: CASGQGSIEQYF. DNA of the CDR3: TGTGCCAGCGGGCAGGGGTCTATCGAGCAGTACTTC. The whole variable domain, remainder taken from reference TRBV28 and TRBJ2-7, is DVKVTQSSRYLVKRTGEKVFLECVQDMDHENMFWYRQDPGLGLRLIYFSYDVKMKEKGDIPEGYSVSREKKERFSLILESASTNQTSMYLCASGQGSIEQYFGPGTRLTVT.

The V gene is TRBV28, the J gene TRBJ1-1; 7 bases map to TRBD1. Germline values: CDR1 MDHEN, CDR2 SYDVKM. The length of the CDR3 is 15 residues. J lost 3 bases, V lost 9 bases, and 13 bases had no gene match. The CDR3 sequence: CASGRRTGVDTEAFF. The CDR3 DNA follows: TGTGCCAGTGGGCGGCGCACAGGGGTGGACACTGAAGCTTTCTTT.

The rearrangement joins TRBV4-1 to TRBJ2-5; a weak D match, TRBD1 (6 bases). V was clipped by 0 bases and J by 4 bases, with 12 bases between them. There are 15 residues in the CDR3. Germline CDR1 MGHRA, CDR2 YSYEKL. This CDR3 is CASSQDGAGVETQYF. The CDR3 coding sequence is TGCGCCAGCAGCCAAGATGGGGCAGGGGTAGAGACCCAGTACTTC.

The chain combines TRBV28 with TRBJ2-3; 9 bases agree with TRBD2. This CDR3 has 15 amino acids. Trimming removed 5 bases from V and 6 bases from J; junction bases left unmatched: 9. From germline, CDR1 is MDHEN and CDR2 SYDVKM. The CDR3 DNA reads TGTGCCAGCAGTCCTTTAAGCGGGAGGAGGGATACGCAGTATTTT. Amino acid sequence: CASSPLSGRRDTQYF.